A selection of T cell receptor beta chains follows, all from one sample in a study of cytomegalovirus exposure and HLA in healthy donors. Repertoires were generated with immunoSEQ multiplex PCR, while TCRdb's copy carries only in-frame clones and drops some. This repertoire shows 100,000 to 140,000 clones, about 72% found once; its top ten account for approximately 2.4%. The specimen was PBMCs. The origin of the receptors is a man aged 18 to 30 in good health and CMV-seronegative. Both conserved end residues are part of each CDR3. The D gene is left open where the match is weak. Size is stated for part of the rows, as once, few or many counts, or as a class when the clone is expanded.

D gene,clone size,J gene,V gene,CDR3 DNA,CDR3 protein
TRBD1,few,TRBJ1-1,TRBV28,TGTGCCAGCAAAACGACAGGGACTGAAGCTTTCTTT,CASKTTGTEAFF
TRBD1,once,TRBJ2-2,TRBV5-1,TGCGCCAGCAGCTTAGGGACAGACACCGGGGAGCTGTTTTTT,CASSLGTDTGELFF
TRBD1,NA,TRBJ1-2,TRBV4-3,TGCGCCAGCAGCCGCCGTCCCGGGACAGGGACTGGCTATGGCTACACCTTC,CASSRRPGTGTGYGYTF
NA,NA,TRBJ2-7,TRBV5-1,TGCGCCAGCAGGGCTGGTTACGAGCAGTACTTC,CASRAGYEQYF
NA,NA,TRBJ1-2,TRBV23-1,TGCGCCAGCAGTCAGAGGCGGGGTTCCAGCTATGGCTACACCTTC,CASSQRRGSSYGYTF
TRBD1,NA,TRBJ2-6,TRBV7-2,TGTGCCAGCAGCTTTGCCGCAGGGGGATTCCCCAACGTCCTGACTTTC,CASSFAAGGFPNVLTF
TRBD1,NA,TRBJ1-1,TRBV5-6,TGTGCCAGCAGCCCGGGACAGGGTGAAGCTTTCTTT,CASSPGQGEAFF
TRBD2,NA,TRBJ2-5,TRBV9,TGTGCCAGCAGCCCCGGGGAGCGGGGATTTAGAGAGACCCAGTACTTC,CASSPGERGFRETQYF
TRBD2,NA,TRBJ2-7,TRBV11-2,TGTGCCAGCAGCTTGGGGCGGGGGGGCCCCTACGAGCAGTACTTC,CASSLGRGGPYEQYF
NA,NA,TRBJ2-3,TRBV28,TGTGCCAGCGGGTTTTTGTGGGGGCCGGCAGATACGCAGTATTTT,CASGFLWGPADTQYF
NA,NA,TRBJ1-4,TRBV5-1,TGCGCCAGCAGCTTGGGGCAGAATGAAAAACTGTTTTTT,CASSLGQNEKLFF
TRBD1,NA,TRBJ1-1,TRBV19,TGTGCCAGTAGTCCTGGTCCCGGGACAGGGATGAACACTGAAGCTTTCTTT,CASSPGPGTGMNTEAFF
NA,once,TRBJ2-3,TRBV7-9,TGTGCCAGCAGCTTTAGAAAATGGAGCACAGATACGCAGTATTTT,CASSFRKWSTDTQYF
NA,NA,TRBJ2-1,TRBV14,TGTGCCAGCAGCTACGACGGGTACAATGAGCAGTTCTTC,CASSYDGYNEQFF
NA,NA,TRBJ2-3,TRBV19,TGTGCCAGTAGTATGGGGACAAGAGGAGTCGGTACGCAGTATTTT,CASSMGTRGVGTQYF
NA,NA,TRBJ2-1,TRBV6-5,TGTGCCAGCAGTCCCCGACAGGTGTCTCACAATGAGCAGTTCTTC,CASSPRQVSHNEQFF
NA,NA,TRBJ2-6,TRBV28,TGTGCCAGCAGTGCCCTGACGCCGGGAAACAACGTCCTGACTTTC,CASSALTPGNNVLTF
TRBD1,NA,TRBJ1-2,TRBV2,TGTGCCAGCAGCCCGGACAGGGCCTATGGCTACACCTTC,CASSPDRAYGYTF
TRBD2,NA,TRBJ2-1,TRBV4-3,TGCGCCAGCAGCCAAGATGTTCCCCTAGCGGGGGATCGTAATGAGCAGTTCTTC,CASSQDVPLAGDRNEQFF
TRBD2,NA,TRBJ2-3,TRBV15,TGTGCCACCAGCAGATACCCTAGCGGGGACCCCACAGATACGCAGTATTTT,CATSRYPSGDPTDTQYF
TRBD1,NA,TRBJ2-5,TRBV4-3,TGCGCCAGCAGCCAACCCCGAGAGGACCCACACCGACAGGGGTTAGAGACCCAGTACTTC,CASSQPREDPHRQGLETQYF
NA,NA,TRBJ1-2,TRBV15,TGTGCCACCAGCAGAGACGGGACTGGTTCAGGCTATGGCTACCCCTTC,CATSRDGTGSGYGYPF
NA,NA,TRBJ2-4,TRBV20-1,TGCAGTGCCAGGGCTTTAAACATTCAGTACTTC,CSARALNIQYF
NA,NA,TRBJ2-3,TRBV7-2,TGTGCCAGCAGCGGAGTGGATACGCAGTATTTT,CASSGVDTQYF
NA,NA,TRBJ1-2,TRBV19,TGTGCCAGTACCCCGGGACAATCTAACTATGGCTACACCTTC,CASTPGQSNYGYTF
NA,NA,TRBJ2-1,TRBV6-5,TGTGCCAGCAGTTACCGCCGCGGGGGCGGGTACAATGAGCAGTTCTTC,CASSYRRGGGYNEQFF
TRBD1,NA,TRBJ2-5,TRBV27,TGTGCCAGCAGTTTAGGGACAGGCGGGGAGACCCAGTACTTC,CASSLGTGGETQYF
NA,NA,TRBJ2-7,TRBV5-6,TGTGCCAGCAGCCCACAGGGGACTGACTACGAGCAGTACTTC,CASSPQGTDYEQYF
NA,NA,TRBJ2-5,TRBV5-1,TGCGCCAGCAGCCGAGACAATCAAGAGACCCAGTACTTC,CASSRDNQETQYF
TRBD2,NA,TRBJ2-2,TRBV28,TGTGCCAGCAGGGCCGGCGGGGGAGACACCGGGGAGCTGTTTTTT,CASRAGGGDTGELFF
NA,NA,TRBJ2-7,TRBV6-1,TGTGCCAGCAGTGAAAGGGGCAGGACCTACGAGCAGTACTTC,CASSERGRTYEQYF
NA,few,TRBJ2-6,TRBV5-1,TGCGCCAGCACCCCAGCTGGGGCCAACGTCCTGACTTTC,CASTPAGANVLTF
NA,few,TRBJ2-4,TRBV5-6,TGTGCCAGCAGCTTGGCTCTTTCGGGAAACATTCAGTACTTC,CASSLALSGNIQYF
TRBD2,NA,TRBJ2-7,TRBV6-1,TGTGCCAGCAGTGAAGGGGGGGCGGTAGCGGGGCCCTACGAGCAGTACTTC,CASSEGGAVAGPYEQYF
TRBD1,NA,TRBJ1-2,TRBV7-3,TGTGCCAGCAGGGGGGACAGGGTGCGCGGCTACACCTTC,CASRGDRVRGYTF
TRBD2,NA,TRBJ2-7,TRBV5-4,TGTGCCAGCAGCGAGGGACTAGCGGGGGGTTGCGAGCAGTACTTC,CASSEGLAGGCEQYF
NA,few,TRBJ2-5,TRBV11-2,TGTGCCAGCAGCTTAGATTTCGGTACGGAGACCCAGTACTTC,CASSLDFGTETQYF
TRBD1,NA,TRBJ1-2,TRBV6-5,TGTGCCAGCAGTTCCCACAGGGGGCGCGCTAACTATGGCTACACCTTC,CASSSHRGRANYGYTF
NA,NA,TRBJ1-4,TRBV11-1,TGTGCCAGCAGCGCAACAGGAAGTAATGAAAAACTGTTTTTT,CASSATGSNEKLFF
TRBD1,NA,TRBJ2-7,TRBV5-1,TGCGCCAGCAGCAAGGGGACAGGGGGATCCTACGAGCAGTACTTC,CASSKGTGGSYEQYF
NA,NA,TRBJ2-3,TRBV14,TGTGCCAGCAGCCCACGCTTAACTAGCACAGATACGCAGTATTTT,CASSPRLTSTDTQYF
NA,NA,TRBJ2-7,TRBV5-1,TGCGCCAGCAGCTTGGTCAGGGTAGGTTACGAGCAGTACTTC,CASSLVRVGYEQYF
NA,NA,TRBJ2-2,TRBV5-1,TGCGCCAGCAGCTTGGTGGCGGGGGCGACCGGGGAGCTGTTTTTT,CASSLVAGATGELFF
NA,NA,TRBJ2-5,TRBV6-6,TGTGCCAGCAGCAGTGTGGTCAGCGACCAAGAGACCCAGTACTTC,CASSSVVSDQETQYF
NA,few,TRBJ1-1,TRBV10-1,TGCGCCAGCAGTTCGTCGGGGAACACTGAAGCTTTCTTT,CASSSSGNTEAFF
TRBD1,NA,TRBJ1-4,TRBV18,TGTGCCAGCTCACAAGATACAGGGGGCGGCGAAAAACTGTTTTTT,CASSQDTGGGEKLFF
NA,NA,TRBJ2-2,TRBV7-2,TGTGCCAGCAGCTTAGTCTCGGCGAACACCGGGGAGCTGTTTTTT,CASSLVSANTGELFF
NA,NA,TRBJ2-7,TRBV19,TGTGCCAGTGCCGGGGGGCAGAATTACGAGCAGTACTTC,CASAGGQNYEQYF
NA,NA,TRBJ2-5,TRBV4-3,TGCGCCAGCAGCCAACGCCTCAGGGGGGCAGGAGAGACCCAGTACTTC,CASSQRLRGAGETQYF
TRBD1,NA,TRBJ2-1,TRBV14,TGTGCCAGCAGCGACAGGGGGCTCAATGAGCAGTTCTTC,CASSDRGLNEQFF
TRBD1,NA,TRBJ2-7,TRBV9,TGTGCCAGCAGCGTATCTGGACAGGGGGCCGGCGAGCAGTACTTC,CASSVSGQGAGEQYF
TRBD1,NA,TRBJ2-7,TRBV13,TGTGCCAGCAGCGTAGCTGGACAGGGTTGGGACGAGCAGTACTTC,CASSVAGQGWDEQYF
NA,few,TRBJ2-5,TRBV5-1,TGCGCCAGCAGCCCCTCGGGGCAAGAGACCCAGTACTTC,CASSPSGQETQYF
TRBD2,NA,TRBJ2-3,TRBV10-3,TGTGCCATCAGCCGGACTAGCGGGGGAATCACAGATACGCAGTATTTT,CAISRTSGGITDTQYF
NA,NA,TRBJ1-3,TRBV5-4,TGTGCCAGCAGCTTGGCCGGACAGCACACCATATATTTT,CASSLAGQHTIYF